This entry is about one TCR beta chain. Its target is not known. The data are from a study of T-cell reconstitution after alpha-beta-depleted transplantation in children. Study observations and caveats: Several hundred graft clones that had expanded were reportedly the source of alpha-beta T cells about two months after transplant.

Researchers prepared the TCRbeta library using unique molecular identifiers, the study reports. TCRdb independently ran MiXCR on the PCR reads; one entry per CDR3 protein. The table lists about 120,000 distinct CDR3 sequences, under 30% of them singletons. This TCR was sampled from a male patient aged 2-15 years who had a stem cell transplant for chronic granulomatous disease, so the T cells may come from the graft donor. Sequences were derived from PBMCs, mostly from graft donor cells, sampled 180 days after TCRalphabeta/CD19-depleted stem cell transplant.

CDR3 loop: CASSAQGEGEKLFF. The CDR3 region has the DNA TGCGCCAGCAGCGCGCAGGGAGAGGGTGAAAAACTGTTTTTT. The V gene is TRBV5-1, the J gene TRBJ1-4; a weak D match, TRBD1 (5 bases). The ends were cut back, 4 bases at V and 7 bases at J, with 14 bases in the middle. Germline V gives CDR1 SGHRS, CDR2 YFSETQ. This CDR3 is 14 amino acids long.